This T cell receptor beta chain was found in a study of blood T cell repertoires in COVID-19. Study-wide background: The study drew acute and convalescent COVID-19 samples from the United States, Italy and Spain. Sources were T cells, B-cell-depleted T cells, or PBMCs; the material itself was cDNA or gDNA.

Residents of about two dozen US areas, aged about 18 to 89 years, made up the participants. The V end was cut by 2 bases, the J end by 12 bases, with 14 bases between. There are 12 residues in the CDR3. Germline V gene data show CDR1 as GTSNPN and CDR2 as SVGIG (reference sequence). Authors' processing steps: Reference gene primers were amplified, and this amplification served to estimate nucleated cell counts. Assay: immunoSEQ multiplex PCR; the TCRdb copy retains only in-frame clones and omits some. That table furnishes V, J and clone size, whereas the DNA furnished D and trimming. The sample yields some 400,000 clones, around 91% seen once. The sample holds a few counts of this clone.

The genes are TRBV30 and TRBJ2-1, with unresolved D. Sequenced material: PBMCs or T cells enriched from blood (not recorded which). The receptor was derived from a man aged 25 to 45 who had recovered from COVID-19. The CDR3 DNA is TGTGCCTGGAGTCCGACACCTCCGGCGCAGTTCTTC. It translates to CAWSPTPPAQFF.